These 23 T cell receptor beta chains were all obtained from the same sample, sequenced in a study of CD8 T cells in ankylosing spondylitis. TCRdb itself ran the 5' RACE reads through MiXCR, one entry per CDR3 protein. In the table there are about 250,000 distinct CDR3 sequences, 18% of which are singletons. Sequenced input: blood, either unsorted or a sorted T cell fraction (not recorded which). The receptors originated from a male donor with ankylosing spondylitis or in good health (not recorded which).

The CDR3 loop reads CASSQARLAASTDTQYF. The CDR3, as DNA: TGCGCCAGCAGCCAAGCAAGACTAGCGGCTAGCACAGATACGCAGTATTTT. The chain is built from TRBV4-3 and TRBJ2-3, with 9 bases matching TRBD2. CDR1 and CDR2 (germline): LGHNA, YSLEER. Losses at the gene ends were 1 base for V and 0 bases for J; bases not matched to a gene: 5. The CDR3 totals 17 residues.

For the CDR3, the DNA is TGTGCCTTCAGTTACCAGACTAGCGGGCTGACCTCCTACAATGAGCAGTTCTTC. Amino acids: CAFSYQTSGLTSYNEQFF. The chain combines TRBV12-3 or TRBV12-4 with TRBJ2-1, with 10 bases that match TRBD2. The CDR3 loop spans 18 amino acids. The ends lost 11 bases at V and 0 bases at J; junction bases unmatched: 16.

The chain links TRBV10-3 to TRBJ2-2, with D maybe TRBD1 (6 bases). The CDR3 contains 16 residues. V was trimmed by 2 bases and J by 5 bases, leaving 15 bases between them. CDR1 and CDR2 (germline): ENHRY, SYGVKD. The CDR3 DNA sequence: TGTGCCATCAGTGAGCCGCCCATGGGGGCTACCGGGGAGCTGTTTTTT. Its protein product is CAISEPPMGATGELFF.

The table lists this clonotype with a few counts. J is TRBJ2-2 and V is TRBV20-1, with D perhaps TRBD1 (6 bases). The CDR3 extends over 15 amino acids. Germline V gene lookup returns CDR1 DFQATT and CDR2 SNEGSKA (reference sequence). V was pared by 3 bases and J by 5 bases, with 16 bases between. CDR3 residues: CSASGYIQGTGELFF. The CDR3 region has the DNA TGCAGTGCTAGCGGCTATATCCAGGGGACCGGGGAGCTGTTTTTT.

This clonotype was counted once. V is TRBV7-6 and J is TRBJ2-7, with 14 bases matching TRBD2. Germline V gives CDR1 SGHVS, CDR2 FNYEAQ. The CDR3 totals 16 residues. The J segment lost 3 bases and the V segment lost 1 base, leaving 2 bases of the junction unmatched. This CDR3 reads CASSLGGLAGDYEQYF. In DNA, the CDR3 is TGTGCCAGCAGCTTAGGGGGACTAGCGGGGGACTACGAGCAGTACTTC.

This chain joins TRBV12-3 or TRBV12-4 and TRBJ2-7; D unresolved. The V end was cut by 4 bases, the J end by 3 bases, with 7 bases between. This CDR3 spans 12 amino acids. CDR3 protein: CASSSTIYEQYF. As DNA, the CDR3 is TGTGCCAGCAGTTCCACAATCTACGAGCAGTACTTC.

V is TRBV18 and J is TRBJ2-7, with 7 bases matching TRBD1. V lost 1 base, J lost 4 bases, and 4 bases stayed unmatched. Germline CDR1 is KGHSH and CDR2 is LQKENI. This CDR3 comprises 14 residues. This CDR3 is CASSPQPGGYEQYF. CDR3 in DNA: TGTGCCAGCTCACCACAACCAGGGGGTTACGAGCAGTACTTC.

The sample holds many counts of this clonotype. The chain combines TRBV6-6 with TRBJ2-1, with 8 bases lining up with TRBD2. Germline V gene sequence: CDR1 MNHNY, CDR2 SVGAGI (reference sequence). CDR3 length equals 13 residues. The V segment lost 5 bases and the J segment 3 bases; nucleotides outside the gene matches: 0. CDR3 sequence reads: CASSTSGYNEQFF. CDR3 in DNA: TGTGCCAGCAGTACTAGCGGCTACAATGAGCAGTTCTTC.

This clonotype appeared many times. The J gene is TRBJ2-7, the V gene TRBV5-1, with D unclear. The length of the CDR3 is 13 residues. V dropped 0 bases and J dropped 6 bases, with 10 bases sitting between them. CDR1 and CDR2 from the germline V gene are SGHRS and YFSETQ. CDR3 sequence: CASSLAGRLEQYF. Here the CDR3 DNA reads TGCGCCAGCAGCTTGGCCGGTAGGCTCGAGCAGTACTTC.

Only a few counts were recorded for this clonotype. The J gene is TRBJ2-5, the V gene TRBV6-5; D may correspond to TRBD1 or TRBD2 (5 bases each). Germline CDR1 MNHEY, CDR2 SVGAGI. The CDR3 is 15 residues long. The germline V and J ends were trimmed by 2 bases and 2 bases, with 12 bases remaining between them. DNA for the CDR3: TGTGCCAGCAGTTACACCGGGGCAGCTCAAGAGACCCAGTACTTC. This sequence encodes CASSYTGAAQETQYF.

The genes are TRBV5-1 and TRBJ2-5, with 8 bases aligning to TRBD2. This CDR3 is built from 14 residues. Trimming at V came to 4 bases and at J to 1 base, leaving 3 bases not matched to a gene. The germline V gene encodes CDR1 SGHRS and CDR2 YFSETQ. CDR3: CASSLLAVQETQYF. The CDR3 bases are TGCGCCAGCAGCCTACTAGCGGTCCAAGAGACCCAGTACTTC.

This clonotype was recorded at least ten times. J is TRBJ2-7 and V is TRBV20-1, with D perhaps being TRBD1 or TRBD2 (5 bases each). Germline CDR1 and CDR2: DFQATT and SNEGSKA (reference sequence). The V end lost 0 bases, the J end lost 1 base, and 13 bases lay between the germline ends. The CDR3 is 15 amino acids. Here the CDR3 DNA reads TGCAGTGCTAGAGACACTTCCGAGGGGTCCTACGAGCAGTACTTC. Its protein is CSARDTSEGSYEQYF.

This chain connects TRBV5-1 to TRBJ1-1; TRBD1 might be the D (5 bases). V was cut by 4 bases and J by 0 bases, with 16 bases left in between. CDR1 and CDR2 from the germline V gene are SGHRS and YFSETQ. The CDR3 runs to 16 residues. The CDR3 sequence is CASSRREGQMNTEAFF. CDR3 DNA: TGCGCCAGCAGCCGGAGGGAGGGGCAGATGAACACTGAAGCTTTCTTT.

This clonotype was counted only a few times. The chain carries TRBV23-1 and TRBJ2-1, with D possibly being TRBD1 (6 bases). TRBV23-1 counts as an open reading frame of uncertain function. Trimming cost V 0 bases and J 8 bases, with 26 bases left between them. The length of the CDR3 is 19 residues. CDR3 bases: TGCGCCAGCAGTCAATCGGGGACACATCGGTGGTCCCCGACCCATGAGCAGTTCTTC. This translates into CASSQSGTHRWSPTHEQFF.

V gene TRBV5-5 combines with J gene TRBJ2-7; D is unclear. This CDR3 has 15 residues. Germline V gene sequence: CDR1 SGHKS, CDR2 YYEKEE (reference sequence). Trimming cost V 3 bases and J 6 bases, with 19 bases left between them. CDR3 sequence (DNA): TGTGCCAGCAGCTACCTTGAGGACCTACGTTTCGAGCAGTACTTC. Translating gives CASSYLEDLRFEQYF.

CDR3 DNA sequence: TGTGCCAGCACGGACGTAGCGGAGAAAACAAACACCGGGGAGCTGTTTTTT. Protein product: CASTDVAEKTNTGELFF. V usage is TRBV12-3 or TRBV12-4 and J usage is TRBJ2-2; D is possibly TRBD2 (6 bases). V was clipped by 7 bases and J by 2 bases, with 20 bases between them. The CDR3 extends over 17 amino acids.

Only a few counts were recorded for this clonotype. V is TRBV5-6 and J is TRBJ1-1; D perhaps matches TRBD1 (5 bases). Germline lookup yields CDR1 SGHDT and CDR2 YYEEEE. This CDR3 has 14 amino acids. V was trimmed by 4 bases and J by 0 bases, leaving 10 bases between them. CDR3 DNA: TGTGCCAGCAGCCCGACAGTAATGAACACTGAAGCTTTCTTT. Translating gives CASSPTVMNTEAFF.

V usage is TRBV7-3 and J usage is TRBJ2-7, with 9 nucleotides matching TRBD2. The J segment lost 0 bases and the V segment lost 4 bases, leaving 4 bases of the junction unmatched. This CDR3 contains 15 residues. CDR1 is SGHTA and CDR2 is FQGTGA in the germline V gene. The CDR3 DNA reads as TGTGCCAGCAGCTGGTTAGCGGGAGACTCCTACGAGCAGTACTTC. Protein: CASSWLAGDSYEQYF.

The V gene is TRBV20-1, the J gene TRBJ2-1; 12 nucleotides line up with TRBD2. The CDR3 has 15 amino acids. Germline assignment: CDR1 DFQATT and CDR2 SNEGSKA (reference sequence). V shed 5 bases and J 8 bases; nucleotides not matched to a gene: 10. DNA for the CDR3: TGCAGTGCTTTTACGACTAGCGGGAGAGTCGATGAGCAGTTCTTC. Protein product: CSAFTTSGRVDEQFF.

This clonotype has a handful of counts. The chain couples TRBV20-1 to TRBJ2-1; 10 nucleotides match TRBD2. The ends lost 0 bases at V and 3 bases at J; junction bases unmatched: 2. This CDR3 is built from 15 residues. The germline gives CDR1 DFQATT, CDR2 SNEGSKA (reference sequence). CDR3 amino acids: CSARDGLADYNEQFF. CDR3 in DNA: TGCAGTGCTAGAGATGGACTAGCGGACTACAATGAGCAGTTCTTC.

The V and J genes are TRBV12-3 or TRBV12-4 and TRBJ2-3; D is possibly TRBD1 (6 bases). The V end was cut by 5 bases, the J end by 2 bases, with 20 bases between. The CDR3 loop spans 17 amino acids. This CDR3 reads CASSPPPGVRTTDTQYF. The DNA of the CDR3 is TGTGCCAGCAGTCCTCCCCCAGGGGTCCGAACCACAGATACGCAGTATTTT.

This clonotype was detected a few times. The chain is built from TRBV24-1 and TRBJ2-7, with 7 bases identical to TRBD2. The CDR3 length is 15 residues. Trimming took 9 bases from V and 1 from J; bases not matched to a gene: 11. The V gene's germline CDR1 is KGHDR and CDR2 SFDVKD. The CDR3 is CATEIILAVSYEQYF. In nucleotides, the CDR3 is TGTGCCACCGAAATCATTCTAGCGGTTTCCTACGAGCAGTACTTC.

The chain uses TRBV4-3 and TRBJ2-1; the D gene could be TRBD1 or TRBD2 (5 bases each). The CDR3 runs to 16 residues. V was shortened by 0 bases and J by 8 bases, with 17 bases between the two germline ends. CDR1 and CDR2 from the germline V gene are LGHNA and YSLEER. CDR3: CASSQDPLGVFDEQFF. CDR3 bases: TGCGCCAGCAGCCAAGATCCACTAGGGGTGTTCGATGAGCAGTTCTTC.